This is a list of T cell receptor beta chains from one sample in a study of regulatory T cells in long-lasting Graves disease. TCRdb re-called the multiplex PCR reads with MiXCR, one entry per CDR3 protein. The data contain 400,000 to 500,000 distinct CDR3 sequences, about a fifth of them singletons. The source material was peripheral blood mononuclear cells (PBMCs), sampled when the disease was refractory, from a patient treated with antithyroid drugs. The origin of the receptors is a female donor with Graves disease. Each CDR3 is given with its conserved first and last residue. Fields, in order: J gene, clone size, D gene, V gene, CDR3 DNA, CDR3 protein. D genes are given only for firm matches. The size of a clone is reported for some rows only, either as once, few or many, or as a class for expanded clones.

>TRBJ1-5|few|TRBD1|TRBV5-1
TGCGCCAGCAGCTTGGCCGTCGGGACAGGTCTATCGGGCAATCAGCCCCAGCATTTT
CASSLAVGTGLSGNQPQHF
>TRBJ1-1|many|.|TRBV28
TGTGCCAGCAGAGCACCGGTGGCGGGAATTAGGAAGAACACTGAAGCTTTCTTT
CASRAPVAGIRKNTEAFF
>TRBJ1-1|few|TRBD1|TRBV19
TGTGCCAGTAGTAACAACAGGGGGCCGACGAACACTGAAGCTTTCTTT
CASSNNRGPTNTEAFF
>TRBJ2-1|.|TRBD2|TRBV20-1
TGCAGTGCTGACCTCGGGACTAGCGGGAGAAGCTCCTACAATGAGCAGTTCTTC
CSADLGTSGRSSYNEQFF
>TRBJ2-5|many|.|TRBV28
TGTGCCAGCAGTCTGTTTGGGACGGTCGCTATAGTGACCCAGTACTTC
CASSLFGTVAIVTQYF
>TRBJ1-2|few|.|TRBV30
TGTGCCTATAAGCCCCCAGTCGGGGGCTACACCTTC
CAYKPPVGGYTF
>TRBJ1-2|.|.|TRBV6-1
TGTGCCAGCCTCAACACGGGGGATAAGTCTGGCTACACCTTC
CASLNTGDKSGYTF
>TRBJ2-2|many|.|TRBV27
TGTGCCAGCAGCTCCTACACCGGGGAGCTGTTTTTT
CASSSYTGELFF
>TRBJ2-7|few|.|TRBV28
TGTGCCAGCAGGACCTTAGCGGCGCGGTCCTACGAGCAGTACTTC
CASRTLAARSYEQYF
>TRBJ2-7|.|.|TRBV19
TGTGCCAGTAGGTGGGGGACCTCCGACGAGCAGTACTTC
CASRWGTSDEQYF
>TRBJ2-2|.|.|TRBV11-3
TGTGCCAGCAGCCAGGGGACTTCCCCTGGGGACACCGGGGAGCTGTTTTTT
CASSQGTSPGDTGELFF
>TRBJ1-6|.|.|TRBV7-9
TGTGCCAGCAGCTTGCTTTGGGATAATTCACCCCTCCACTTT
CASSLLWDNSPLHF
>TRBJ1-5|.|TRBD1|TRBV20-1
TGCAGTGCTAGTCGGCAGGGGGGGTATAGCAATCAGCCCCAGCATTTT
CSASRQGGYSNQPQHF
>TRBJ1-5|many|.|TRBV7-8
TGTGCCAGCAGCGTCCAGACTTATAGCAATCAGCCCCAGCATTTT
CASSVQTYSNQPQHF
>TRBJ1-4|many|.|TRBV28
TGTGCCAGCAGTTCCGGGACGCTCAATGAAAAACTGTTTTTT
CASSSGTLNEKLFF
>TRBJ1-1|few|.|TRBV12-5
TGTGCTAGTGGGGATACGGGGGTAAGGAACACTGAAGCTTTCTTT
CASGDTGVRNTEAFF
>TRBJ1-1|few|.|TRBV7-3
TGTGCCAGCAGCTTAACCCCCCGAGGGATGAACACTGAAGCTTTCTTT
CASSLTPRGMNTEAFF
>TRBJ1-5|.|TRBD1|TRBV19
TGTGCCAGTAGTACTAGGAAACAGGGGGAAGGGCCCCAGCATTTT
CASSTRKQGEGPQHF
>TRBJ2-3|.|TRBD2|TRBV29-1
TGCAGCGGTTCAACGGGACTAGCAAGGGATACGCAGTATTTT
CSGSTGLARDTQYF
>TRBJ1-6|.|.|TRBV28
TGTGCCAGCGAGGGGTGGGGGAATTCACCCCTCCACTTT
CASEGWGNSPLHF
>TRBJ2-2|few|TRBD1|TRBV6-5
TGTGCCAGCAGTTACCTCGACAGGGAAGACGACACCGGGGAGCTGTTTTTT
CASSYLDREDDTGELFF
>TRBJ1-2|many|TRBD1|TRBV28
TGTGCCAGCAGTACGGGACAGGACATGGGAGCTAACTATGGCTACACCTTC
CASSTGQDMGANYGYTF
>TRBJ1-1|many|.|TRBV12-3/TRBV12-4
TGTGCCACCAGTTCTGGCGGGGCGCGAGCTTTCTTT
CATSSGGARAFF
>TRBJ2-7|few|TRBD2|TRBV5-1
TGCGCCAGCAGCTTGGCCAGCGGGAGGGTTACGGTGCGGTACTTC
CASSLASGRVTVRYF
>TRBJ1-5|many|.|TRBV6-2/TRBV6-3
TGTGCCAGCAGTTACGCACAGGCCGGTCAGCCCCAGCATTTT
CASSYAQAGQPQHF
>TRBJ2-7|many|.|TRBV6-1
TGTGCCAGCAGTGCGCAGGAGGGCTACGAGCAGTACTTC
CASSAQEGYEQYF
>TRBJ1-4|many|TRBD1|TRBV28
TGTGCCAGCAGTTTATTAGGGGGCACGGGAGAAAAACTGTTTTTT
CASSLLGGTGEKLFF
>TRBJ2-5|many|.|TRBV28
TGTGCCAGCAGGGCAGCGTCTAGAGAGACCCAGTACTTC
CASRAASRETQYF
>TRBJ2-3|.|.|TRBV7-3
TGTGCCAGCAGCCCCCATGCCCCCAGCACCTCTAGCACAGATACGCAGTATTTT
CASSPHAPSTSSTDTQYF
>TRBJ1-2|.|.|TRBV19
TGTGCCAGCCGCAGGGTTAGCCTCGGCTATGGCTACACCTTC
CASRRVSLGYGYTF
>TRBJ2-7|.|.|TRBV7-9
TGTGCCAGCAGCTTAGAGGGGGTTTCCTACGAGCAGTACTTC
CASSLEGVSYEQYF
>TRBJ2-5|few|TRBD1|TRBV29-1
TGCAGCGTTACCGGGACAGGGGGCAAAGAGACCCAGTACTTC
CSVTGTGGKETQYF
>TRBJ2-5|many|.|TRBV11-2
TGTGCCAGCAGCTTAGAATTGTTCAGTCAAGAGACCCAGTACTTC
CASSLELFSQETQYF
>TRBJ1-6|few|TRBD1|TRBV20-1
TGCAGTGCATACTCGGGACAGGGCCCGAATTCACCCCTCCACTTT
CSAYSGQGPNSPLHF
>TRBJ2-7|few|.|TRBV7-9
TGTGCCAGCAGCTTACCAGGGAAACACGAGCAGTACTTC
CASSLPGKHEQYF
>TRBJ2-2|.|.|TRBV11-3
TGTGCCAGCAGCTATGGGACTGGGCCTTTGGGGGAGCTGTTTTTT
CASSYGTGPLGELFF
>TRBJ2-6|many|TRBD2|TRBV6-2/TRBV6-3
TGTGCCAGCAGTCCCTCCCGCCGGACTAGCGGGAGGCGCCGCTCTGGGGCCAACGTCCTGACTTTC
CASSPSRRTSGRRRSGANVLTF
>TRBJ2-7|.|.|TRBV3-1
TGTGCCAGCAGCCAGCTCAAAGGGGGGCTGGGCGAGCAGTACTTC
CASSQLKGGLGEQYF
>TRBJ2-5|many|.|TRBV6-1
TGTGCCAGCAGTGAAGATTTGCAGACCCAGTACTTC
CASSEDLQTQYF
>TRBJ2-5|few|.|TRBV3-1
TGTGCCAGCAGCCAAGATGCCCGTCTAGGGGGAAGAGAGACCCAGTACTTC
CASSQDARLGGRETQYF
>TRBJ2-5|many|TRBD2|TRBV28
TGTGCCACCTCCCAAACTGGGGGGGGGACCATGAAAGAGACCCAGTACTTC
CATSQTGGGTMKETQYF
>TRBJ1-2|many|.|TRBV6-1
TGTGCCAGCCACGATTCCATCGGGTATGGCTACACCTTC
CASHDSIGYGYTF
>TRBJ1-2|many|.|TRBV6-5
TGTGCCAGCAGTTACCTTCCCATACAGTCACCGCTTAACTATGGCTACACCTTC
CASSYLPIQSPLNYGYTF
>TRBJ2-7|.|.|TRBV6-1
TGTGCCAGCAGGCGGGGACTGGTTTCCTACGAGCAGTACTTC
CASRRGLVSYEQYF
>TRBJ2-2|.|.|TRBV25-1
TGTGCCAGCAGGGGGTTTCCGGGGGAGCTGTTTTTT
CASRGFPGELFF
>TRBJ2-5|few|.|TRBV6-1
TGTGCCAGCAGTCCTTACCGAACGGGGGAGACCCAGTACTTC
CASSPYRTGETQYF
>TRBJ1-2|many|TRBD1|TRBV19
TGTGCCAGTAGGCGCTCCGGGACAGGTGAAACCTATGGCTACACCTTC
CASRRSGTGETYGYTF
>TRBJ2-6|.|.|TRBV29-1
TGCAGCGTTGGGGGGGCCTCTGGGGCCAACGTCCTGACTTTC
CSVGGASGANVLTF
>TRBJ1-2|few|.|TRBV6-1
TGTGCCAGCAGCCAAACTCTGGGACCTAACTATGGCTACACCTTC
CASSQTLGPNYGYTF
>TRBJ2-5|many|.|TRBV6-1
TGTGCCACAGGGGGGCGACGGGAAGCAGAGACCCAGTACTTC
CATGGRREAETQYF
>TRBJ2-5|many|.|TRBV6-2/TRBV6-3
TGTGCCAGCGCCCGAGGGGAGACCCAGTACTTC
CASARGETQYF
>TRBJ1-5|many|.|TRBV12-3/TRBV12-4
TGTGCCAGCAGCCCATCCGGGACACATAGCAATCAGCCCCAGCATTTT
CASSPSGTHSNQPQHF